The 21 T cell receptor beta chains below were found in one sample sequenced in a study of T cells in Graves' hyperthyroidism and ophthalmopathy. The source material, RNA transcripts, was used to amplify TCR beta CDR3 regions. The TCR CDR3 was amplified in a first-round RT-PCR using the HTBI primer set. TCRdb reanalysed the multiplex PCR reads using MiXCR and keeps one entry per CDR3 protein. The repertoire consists of 300,000 to 450,000 distinct CDR3 sequences, with 15% to 20% occurring once and the leading ten covering 34%. The material sequenced was blood. The source is a woman in her thirties with Graves' hyperthyroidism that later progressed to Graves' ophthalmopathy.

This clonotype was recorded at least ten times. The genes are TRBV2 and TRBJ2-7; 11 positions agree with TRBD1. Germline CDR1 SNHLY, CDR2 FYNNEI. With 10 bases clipped from V and 7 bases from J, the junction kept 9 bases outside the gene matches. The CDR3 has 13 amino acids. The CDR3 sequence: CATRDRGIGEQYF. In nucleotides, the CDR3 is TGTGCCACCCGGGACAGGGGGATTGGGGAGCAGTACTTC.

Ten or more counts support this clonotype. The chain joins TRBV2 to TRBJ1-5, with 8 nucleotides matching TRBD1. V lost 7 bases to trimming and J lost 4 bases; unmatched junction nucleotides: 6. Germline V gene lookup returns CDR1 SNHLY and CDR2 FYNNEI. The CDR3 extends over 14 amino acids. The CDR3 nucleotides are TGTGCCAGCACCCCCGGACAGGGTAATCAGCCCCAGCATTTT. This translates into CASTPGQGNQPQHF. The whole variable domain, remainder taken from reference TRBV2 and TRBJ1-5, is EPEVTQTPSHQVTQMGQEVILRCVPISNHLYFYWYRQILGQKVEFLVSFYNNEISEKSEIFDDQFSVERPDGSNFTLKIRSTKLEDSAMYFCASTPGQGNQPQHFGDGTRLSIL.

This clonotype was observed many times. The CDR3 DNA follows: TGCAGCGTTGCAGCGAACAATGAGCAGTTCTTC. Protein product: CSVAANNEQFF. This chain uses TRBV29-1 with TRBJ2-1; no reliable D call. The germline V and J ends were trimmed by 4 bases and 5 bases, with 6 bases remaining between them. The CDR3 length is 11 residues. Germline loops: CDR1 SQVTM, CDR2 ANQGSEA.

This clonotype was counted ten times or more. This chain links TRBV2 with TRBJ2-3, with TRBD2 matching 11 bases. There are 19 residues in the CDR3. V dropped 4 bases and J dropped 0; count of bases not matched to a gene: 12. Germline CDR1 SNHLY, CDR2 FYNNEI. CDR3 coding DNA: TGTGCCAGCAGTGGTGATAAGACTAGCGGGATTGCCAGCACAGATACGCAGTATTTT. This gives the protein CASSGDKTSGIASTDTQYF.

This clonotype has at least ten counts. The chain links TRBV7-8 to TRBJ1-5, with unresolved D. The CDR3 spans 12 residues. Trimming pared 5 bases from V and 5 bases from J, leaving 7 bases between. Germline values: CDR1 SGHVS, CDR2 FQNEAQ. The CDR3 coding sequence is TGTGCCAGCAGCATCTCCTATCAGCCCCAGCATTTT. It specifies CASSISYQPQHF.

The CDR3 DNA sequence: TGCGCCAGCAGCTTGGACAGGGGGAGCTATGGCTACACCTTC. Protein: CASSLDRGSYGYTF. The gene calls are TRBV5-1 and TRBJ1-2, with TRBD1 identical over 8 bases. CDR1 and CDR2 (germline): SGHRS, YFSETQ. The V and J ends lost 0 bases and 4 bases, in that order; junction bases with no gene match: 2. The CDR3 is 14 residues long.

Many counts were recorded for this clonotype. V and J are TRBV11-2 and TRBJ2-7; no definite D call. Germline assignment: CDR1 SGHAT and CDR2 FQNNGV. The CDR3 spans 12 residues. The ends were cut back, 4 bases at V and 0 bases at J, with 4 bases in the middle. CDR3 region: CASSSNSYEQYF. The CDR3 nucleotides read TGTGCCAGCAGCTCGAACTCCTACGAGCAGTACTTC. Using reference TRBV11-2 and TRBJ2-7 for the parts outside the CDR3, the full variable domain is EAGVAQSPRYKIIEKRQSVAFWCNPISGHATLYWYQQILGQGPKLLIQFQNNGVVDDSQLPKDRFSAERLKGVDSTLKIQPAKLEDSAVYLCASSSNSYEQYFGPGTRLTVT.

V gene TRBV3-1 combines with J gene TRBJ2-2; D unresolved. Deletions cut 7 bases from V and 0 bases from J, with 12 bases between. CDR1 is LGHDT, CDR2 YNNKEL, per germline (reference sequence). The CDR3 sequence is 15 residues long. The CDR3 DNA reads as TGTGCCAGCACCCGCCGATCAACGAACACCGGGGAGCTGTTTTTT. This translates into CASTRRSTNTGELFF. Full variable domain (missing parts from reference TRBV3-1 and TRBJ2-2): DTAVSQTPKYLVTQMGNDKSIKCEQNLGHDTMYWYKQDSKKFLKIMFSYNNKELIINETVPNRFSPKSPDKAHLNLHINSLELGDSAVYFCASTRRSTNTGELFFGEGSRLTVL.

This clonotype showed up many times. The chain uses TRBV7-9 and TRBJ2-7; 8 nucleotides agree with TRBD1. V was clipped by 1 base and J by 3 bases; unmatched bases: 8. The CDR3 loop spans 16 amino acids. From germline, CDR1 is SEHNR and CDR2 FQNEAQ (reference sequence). DNA of the CDR3: TGTGCCAGCAGCTTAGAACCGGGACAGGAGGTCTACGAGCAGTACTTC. Translated: CASSLEPGQEVYEQYF. The variable domain in full, with the rest retrieved from reference TRBV7-9 and TRBJ2-7, is DTGVSQNPRHKITKRGQNVTFRCDPISEHNRLYWYRQTLGQGPEFLTYFQNEAQLEKSRLLSDRFSAERPKGSFSTLEIQRTEQGDSAMYLCASSLEPGQEVYEQYFGPGTRLTVT.

This clonotype was detected ten times or more. This sequence joins TRBV6-1 and TRBJ1-1; perhaps TRBD1 as D (5 bases). Germline CDR1 and CDR2: MNHNS and SASEGT. The V end was cut by 1 base, the J end by 0 bases, with 15 bases between. The CDR3 totals 17 residues. The CDR3 region is CASSEGPGGVMNTEAFF. The CDR3, as DNA: TGTGCCAGCAGTGAAGGTCCTGGGGGAGTGATGAACACTGAAGCTTTCTTT.

This clonotype showed up just a few times. The chain recombines TRBV9 with TRBJ2-1; the match to TRBD2 covers 9 bases. Looked up from germline, CDR1 is SGDLS and CDR2 is YYNGEE. The CDR3 covers 19 residues. V was pared by 4 bases and J by 8 bases, with 22 bases of the junction left unmatched. The CDR3 DNA follows: TGTGCCAGCAGCCCCCAGGCTAGCGGGGTTGTATGGTTGTTCGATGAGCAGTTCTTC. It translates to CASSPQASGVVWLFDEQFF.

This clonotype has ten or more counts. The chain is built from TRBV18 and TRBJ1-2, with D perhaps TRBD1 (5 bases). This CDR3 is 15 amino acids long. Germline V gene data show CDR1 as KGHSH and CDR2 as LQKENI. Trimming removed 5 bases from V and 2 bases from J, with 15 bases in between. CDR3 amino acids: CASSARQILNYGYTF. The CDR3, as DNA: TGTGCCAGCTCAGCAAGACAGATCTTGAACTATGGCTACACCTTC. Full variable domain (remainder filled in from reference TRBV18 and TRBJ1-2): NAGVMQNPRHLVRRRGQEARLRCSPMKGHSHVYWYRQLPEEGLKFMVYLQKENIIDESGMPKERFSAEFPKEGPSILRIQQVVRGDSAAYFCASSARQILNYGYTFGSGTRLTVV.

This clonotype was observed at least ten times. V is TRBV28 and J is TRBJ2-7; D perhaps matches TRBD1 (5 bases). The germline gives CDR1 MDHEN, CDR2 SYDVKM. This CDR3 region has 14 residues. With 3 bases removed from V and 2 bases from J, the gap between germline ends came to 11 bases. Written as DNA, the CDR3 is TGTGCCAGCAGTTTTTTAGGGGCCGCCTACGAGCAGTACTTC. The encoded protein is CASSFLGAAYEQYF.

This chain uses TRBV7-9 with TRBJ2-1; 8 bases map to TRBD1. The V segment lost 6 bases and the J segment 15 bases; nucleotides outside the gene matches: 22. Germline-derived CDR1 and CDR2 are SEHNR and FQNEAQ (reference sequence). The CDR3 runs 16 residues. CDR3 sequence: CASRDKPGQVPLMGFF. CDR3 sequence (DNA): TGTGCCAGCAGAGATAAACCGGGACAGGTCCCCCTCATGGGGTTCTTC.

Concerning this clonotype: This may arise from a read error, as a much more abundant clone is one base away. The chain carries TRBV5-1 and TRBJ1-1; TRBD1 agrees at 7 bases. V gave up 0 bases and J gave up 1 base; unmatched junction bases: 0. From germline, CDR1 is SGHRS and CDR2 YFSETQ. This CDR3 has 14 residues. CDR3 in DNA: TGCGCCAGCAGCTTGGGGGACAGGAACACTGAAGCTTTCTTT. Its translation is CASSLGDRNTEAFF.

This clonotype was found many times. The CDR3 sequence: CASTTGDRTEAFF. The CDR3 region has the DNA TGTGCCAGCACCACGGGGGATCGGACTGAAGCTTTCTTT. The chain is built from TRBV3-1 and TRBJ1-1, with D possibly TRBD1 on 5 matching bases. V lost 7 bases, J lost 5 bases, and 14 bases lay in between. The CDR3 runs to 13 residues. Germline CDR1 LGHDT, CDR2 YNNKEL (reference sequence).

This clonotype was seen many times. The V and J genes are TRBV5-1 and TRBJ2-7; 9 bases are shared with TRBD1. V was pared by 3 bases and J by 2 bases, with 6 bases of the junction left unmatched. Per germline, CDR1 SGHRS and CDR2 YFSETQ. CDR3 length: 15 residues. The CDR3 region is CASSWRGQGTYEQYF. DNA of the CDR3: TGCGCCAGCAGCTGGAGGGGACAGGGAACCTACGAGCAGTACTTC.

This clonotype was observed at least ten times. The rearrangement links TRBV28 to TRBJ2-3; tentatively, D is TRBD1 (6 bases). V was trimmed by 6 bases and J by 2 bases, leaving 15 bases between them. The CDR3 has 15 residues. In germline, CDR1 is MDHEN, CDR2 SYDVKM. The CDR3 DNA reads as TGTGCCAGCAGCGAATCAGGGGCCGTCACAGATACGCAGTATTTT. It is translated as CASSESGAVTDTQYF.

V is TRBV28 and J is TRBJ1-3; D is unclear. Germline-derived CDR1 and CDR2 are MDHEN and SYDVKM. This CDR3 has 15 residues. Trimming took 7 bases from V and 7 from J, leaving 20 bases between them. This chain's CDR3 is CASTWSPRYRNTIYF. The CDR3 DNA sequence: TGTGCCAGCACTTGGAGCCCGAGATATCGGAACACCATATATTTT.

This clonotype was seen at least ten times. The chain joins TRBV6-2 or TRBV6-3 to TRBJ1-2; weak D call: TRBD1 (5 bases). The CDR3 has 14 amino acids. Trimming left V 4 bases short and J 1 base short, with 10 bases between. Germline values: CDR1 MNHEY, CDR2 SVGEGT. CDR3 nucleotides: TGTGCCAGCAGTTCTGGGGGAGATAACTATGGCTACACCTTC. Its translation: CASSSGGDNYGYTF.

This clonotype was detected ten times or more. The V call is TRBV12-3 or TRBV12-4, the J call TRBJ1-5, with D hard to call. CDR3 length equals 13 residues. V lost 5 bases and J lost 0, with 5 bases in between. The CDR3 bases are TGTGCCAGCAGTGATACTAGCAATCAGCCCCAGCATTTT. As protein: CASSDTSNQPQHF.